The next 9 T cell receptor beta chains were all read from a single sample in a study of T cell changes during pregnancy in multiple sclerosis. The protocol was immunoSEQ multiplex PCR, while the TCRdb copy is restricted to in-frame clones and leaves out a portion. The data hold 40,000 to 60,000 clones, with about 95% observed a single time. The sequenced sample was CD8+ T cells from peripheral blood mononuclear cells, obtained in the first trimester of pregnancy. All receptors derive from a female donor with multiple sclerosis, enrolled in a pregnancy study.

The chain links TRBV9 to TRBJ1-2; maybe TRBD1 (6 bases). The CDR3 loop spans 19 amino acids. Trimming left V 1 base short and J 0 bases short, with 22 bases between. Germline CDR1 and CDR2: SGDLS and YYNGEE. In nucleotides, the CDR3 is TGTGCCAGCAGCGTAAGCCTTCCGGCGGGGGGCTCGCCTAACTATGGCTACACCTTC. Amino acids: CASSVSLPAGGSPNYGYTF.

Only a few counts were recorded for this clone. The chain is built from TRBV9 and TRBJ2-2, with TRBD2 matching over 9 bases. CDR3 length: 17 amino acids. The trim removed 1 base at V and 2 bases at J, leaving 6 bases unmatched. CDR1 is SGDLS, CDR2 YYNGEE, per germline. The chain's CDR3 is CASSVPRLAANTGELFF. The CDR3 DNA is TGTGCCAGCAGCGTACCCCGACTAGCGGCCAACACCGGGGAGCTGTTTTTT.

This chain connects TRBV29-1 to TRBJ1-1, with D possibly matching TRBD1 (6 bases). The CDR3 is 13 amino acids. Per germline, CDR1 SQVTM and CDR2 ANQGSEA. Deletions cut 3 bases from V and 0 bases from J, with 8 bases between. In DNA form, the CDR3 reads TGCAGCGTTGATACAGGGATGAACACTGAAGCTTTCTTT. Protein sequence: CSVDTGMNTEAFF.

The chain uses TRBV6-6 and TRBJ2-1; 7 bases are shared with TRBD2. This CDR3 has 16 residues. V lost 8 bases, J lost 1 base, and 11 bases stayed unmatched. Germline CDR1 is MNHNY and CDR2 is SVGAGI (reference sequence). The CDR3 coding sequence is TGTGCCAGCGCGGGGGTGGGAGTCGTTTCCTACAATGAGCAGTTCTTC. This gives the protein CASAGVGVVSYNEQFF.

This sequence joins TRBV15 and TRBJ2-2, with D unclear. Trimming stripped 2 bases from V and 5 bases from J, with 3 bases between. From germline, CDR1 is LNHNV and CDR2 YYDKDF (reference sequence). This CDR3 spans 12 amino acids. The CDR3 loop is CATSRLTGELFF. The CDR3 DNA reads TGTGCCACCAGCAGATTAACCGGGGAGCTGTTTTTT.

This chain uses TRBV28 with TRBJ2-7; D may be TRBD2 (5 bases). The CDR3 is made up of 14 amino acids. The V gene lost 4 bases and the J gene lost 2 bases, with 12 bases spanning the gap. Germline V CDR1 and CDR2: MDHEN, SYDVKM. The CDR3 here is CASSSGAAPYEQYF. For the CDR3, the DNA is TGTGCCAGCAGTTCCGGAGCGGCCCCCTACGAGCAGTACTTC. Looking up the rest from reference TRBV28 and TRBJ2-7 gives the full variable domain: DVKVTQSSRYLVKRTGEKVFLECVQDMDHENMFWYRQDPGLGLRLIYFSYDVKMKEKGDIPEGYSVSREKKERFSLILESASTNQTSMYLCASSSGAAPYEQYFGPGTRLTVT.

The rearrangement joins TRBV7-9 to TRBJ1-1; D might be TRBD1 (5 bases). Looked up from germline, CDR1 is SEHNR and CDR2 is FQNEAQ (reference sequence). This CDR3 is built from 12 residues. The ends were cut back, 4 bases at V and 5 bases at J, with 8 bases in the middle. The CDR3 region has the DNA TGTGCCAGCAGCTCTAGACAGACTGAAGCTTTCTTT. Its protein product is CASSSRQTEAFF.

CDR3 in amino acids: CASSLGASGPYNEQFF. The DNA of the CDR3 is TGTGCCAGCAGCTTGGGAGCTAGCGGCCCCTACAATGAGCAGTTCTTC. The V and J genes are TRBV5-6 and TRBJ2-1, with 7 bases fitting TRBD2. The CDR3 totals 16 residues. With V trimmed by 0 bases and J by 2 bases, 5 bases remained unmatched. Per germline, CDR1 SGHDT and CDR2 YYEEEE.

The chain carries TRBV5-1 and TRBJ2-3, with 11 bases lining up with TRBD2. V trimming: 4 bases; J trimming: 1 base; junction bases outside the gene matches: 5. CDR3 length: 16 residues. Germline V gene lookup returns CDR1 SGHRS and CDR2 YFSETQ. DNA for the CDR3: TGCGCCAGCAGCAGGGTGGGACTAGCGGGCACAGATACGCAGTATTTT. Translated: CASSRVGLAGTDTQYF.